The clone carrying this T cell receptor beta chain occurred many times. The antigen remains undetermined. This entry belongs to a study of T-cell reconstitution after alpha-beta-depleted transplantation in children. The ends were cut back, 5 bases at V and 6 bases at J, with 10 bases in the middle. The CDR3 consists of 13 residues. CDR1 MNHEY and CDR2 SMNVEV come from the germline V gene (reference sequence). Study-wide results and limits: One year after transplant, T-cell counts and diversity came mostly from newly produced T cells. About two months after transplant, alpha-beta T cells reportedly came from several hundred expanded graft clones. The origin of high day-60 TCRbeta diversity in some patients lay in surviving recipient T cells and thymic progenitors.

Researchers prepared the TCRbeta library using unique molecular identifiers, the study reports. Using its own MiXCR run on the PCR reads, TCRdb lists one record per CDR3 protein. This table has about 300,000 distinct CDR3 sequences, roughly 9.1% appearing once. The genes are TRBV27 and TRBJ2-2, with D uncertain. This TCR was sampled from a boy in the first two years of life with acute myeloid leukemia, due to receive a stem cell transplant. The sequenced sample was PBMCs, obtained before TCRalphabeta/CD19-depleted stem cell transplant. CDR3 in amino acids: CASSSLAPGELFF. CDR3 DNA: TGTGCCAGCAGTAGTCTGGCGCCCGGGGAGCTGTTTTTT.